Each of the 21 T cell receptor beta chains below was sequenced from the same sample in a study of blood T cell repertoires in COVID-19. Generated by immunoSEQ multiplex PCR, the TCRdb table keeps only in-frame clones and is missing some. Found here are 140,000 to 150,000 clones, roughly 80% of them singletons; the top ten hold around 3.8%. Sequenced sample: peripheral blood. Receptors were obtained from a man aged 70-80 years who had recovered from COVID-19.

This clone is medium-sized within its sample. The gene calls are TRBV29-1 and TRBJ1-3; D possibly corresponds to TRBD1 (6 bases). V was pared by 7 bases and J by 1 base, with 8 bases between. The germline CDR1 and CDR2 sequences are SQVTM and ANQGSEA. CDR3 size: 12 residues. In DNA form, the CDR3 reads TGCAGCGCACAGGGTTCTGGAAACACCATATATTTT. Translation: CSAQGSGNTIYF.

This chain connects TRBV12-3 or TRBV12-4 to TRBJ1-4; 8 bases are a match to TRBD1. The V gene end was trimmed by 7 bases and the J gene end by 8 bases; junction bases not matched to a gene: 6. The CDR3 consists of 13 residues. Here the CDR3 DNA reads TGTGCCAGCATGAGACAGGGGAACGAAAAACTGTTTTTT. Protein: CASMRQGNEKLFF.

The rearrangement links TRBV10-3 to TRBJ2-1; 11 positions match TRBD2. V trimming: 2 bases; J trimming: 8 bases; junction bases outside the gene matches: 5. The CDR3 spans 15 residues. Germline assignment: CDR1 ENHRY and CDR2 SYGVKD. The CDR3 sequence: CAISEGLAGGDEQFF. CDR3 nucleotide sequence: TGTGCCATCAGTGAGGGTCTAGCGGGAGGTGATGAGCAGTTCTTC.

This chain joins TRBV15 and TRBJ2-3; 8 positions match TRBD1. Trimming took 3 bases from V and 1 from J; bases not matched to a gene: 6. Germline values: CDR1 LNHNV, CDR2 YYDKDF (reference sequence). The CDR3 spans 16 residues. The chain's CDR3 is CATSRTGAARTDTQYF. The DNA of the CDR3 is TGTGCCACCAGCAGGACAGGGGCGGCCCGCACAGATACGCAGTATTTT. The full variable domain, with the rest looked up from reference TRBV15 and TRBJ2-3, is DAMVIQNPRYQVTQFGKPVTLSCSQTLNHNVMYWYQQKSSQAPKLLFHYYDKDFNNEADTPDNFQSRRPNTSFCFLDIRSPGLGDTAMYLCATSRTGAARTDTQYFGPGTRLTVL.

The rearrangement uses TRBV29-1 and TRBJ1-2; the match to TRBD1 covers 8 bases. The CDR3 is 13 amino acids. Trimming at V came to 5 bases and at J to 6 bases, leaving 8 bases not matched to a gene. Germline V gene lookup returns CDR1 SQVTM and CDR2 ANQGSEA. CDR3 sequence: CSVPQTGENGYTF. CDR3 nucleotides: TGCAGCGTTCCGCAGACAGGGGAGAATGGCTACACCTTC.

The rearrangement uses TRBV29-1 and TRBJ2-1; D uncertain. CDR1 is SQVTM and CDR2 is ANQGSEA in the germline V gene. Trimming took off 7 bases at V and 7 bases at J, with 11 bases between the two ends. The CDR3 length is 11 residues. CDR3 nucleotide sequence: TGCAGCGCCCGGGTAGGAAATGAGCAGTTCTTC. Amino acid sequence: CSARVGNEQFF.

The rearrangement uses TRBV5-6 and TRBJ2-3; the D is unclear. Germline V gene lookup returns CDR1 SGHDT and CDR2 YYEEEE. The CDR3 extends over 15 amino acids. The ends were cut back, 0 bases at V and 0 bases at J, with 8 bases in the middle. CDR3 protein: CASSLDGPSTDTQYF. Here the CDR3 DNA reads TGTGCCAGCAGCTTGGACGGTCCTAGCACAGATACGCAGTATTTT.

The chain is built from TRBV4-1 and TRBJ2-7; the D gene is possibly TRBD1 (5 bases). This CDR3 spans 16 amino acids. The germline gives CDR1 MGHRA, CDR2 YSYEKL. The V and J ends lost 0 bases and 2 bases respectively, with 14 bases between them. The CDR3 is CASSQDLGALPYEQYF. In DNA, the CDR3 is TGCGCCAGCAGCCAAGATCTTGGGGCCCTCCCCTACGAGCAGTACTTC.

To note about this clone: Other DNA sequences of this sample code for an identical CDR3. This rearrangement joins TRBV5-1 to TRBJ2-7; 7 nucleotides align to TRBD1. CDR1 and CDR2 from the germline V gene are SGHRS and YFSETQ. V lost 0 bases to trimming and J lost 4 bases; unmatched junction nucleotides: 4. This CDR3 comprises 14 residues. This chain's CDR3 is CASSLGQGNYEQYF. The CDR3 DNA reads TGCGCCAGCAGCTTGGGACAGGGCAATTACGAGCAGTACTTC.

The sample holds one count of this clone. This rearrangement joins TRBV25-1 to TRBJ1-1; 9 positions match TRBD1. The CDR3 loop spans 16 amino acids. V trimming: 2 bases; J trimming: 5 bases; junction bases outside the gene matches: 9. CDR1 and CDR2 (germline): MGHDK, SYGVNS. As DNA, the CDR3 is TGTGCCAGCAGTGAAATTAGGGGGACAGGGAATACTGAAGCTTTCTTT. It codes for CASSEIRGTGNTEAFF.

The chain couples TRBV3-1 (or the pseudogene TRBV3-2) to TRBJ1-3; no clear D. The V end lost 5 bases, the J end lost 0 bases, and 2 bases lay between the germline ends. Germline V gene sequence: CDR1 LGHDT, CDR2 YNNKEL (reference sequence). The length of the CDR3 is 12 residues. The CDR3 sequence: CASSYSGNTIYF. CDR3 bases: TGTGCCAGCAGCTACTCTGGAAACACCATATATTTT.

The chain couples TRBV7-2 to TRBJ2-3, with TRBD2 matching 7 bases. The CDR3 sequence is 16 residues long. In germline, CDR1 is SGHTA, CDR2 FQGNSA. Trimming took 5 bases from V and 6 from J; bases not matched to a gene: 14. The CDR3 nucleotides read TGTGCCAGCAGCGAGTTGGAGGGAGGGCCCATGGATACGCAGTATTTT. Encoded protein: CASSELEGGPMDTQYF.

The CDR3 coding sequence is TGTGCCACCGCTACTAGACTAGCGGGAGTCCAAGAGACCCAGTACTTC. It specifies CATATRLAGVQETQYF. V usage is TRBV19 and J usage is TRBJ2-5; 12 bases are a match to TRBD2. Germline V gene data show CDR1 as LNHDA and CDR2 as SQIVND (reference sequence). V shed 10 bases, J shed 1 base, and the junction held 10 bases outside the gene matches. The CDR3 is made up of 16 amino acids. The complete variable domain, with remaining parts taken from reference TRBV19 and TRBJ2-5, reads DGGITQSPKYLFRKEGQNVTLSCEQNLNHDAMYWYRQDPGQGLRLIYYSQIVNDFQKGDIAEGYSVSREKKESFPLTVTSAQKNPTAFYLCATATRLAGVQETQYFGPGTRLLVL.

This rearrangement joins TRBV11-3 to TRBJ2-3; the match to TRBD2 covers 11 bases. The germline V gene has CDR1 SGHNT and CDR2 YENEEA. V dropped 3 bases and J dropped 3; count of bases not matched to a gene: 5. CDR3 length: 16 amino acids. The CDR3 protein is CASSFSGRAGTDTQYF. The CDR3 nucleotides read TGTGCCAGCAGCTTTAGCGGGAGGGCCGGAACAGATACGCAGTATTTT. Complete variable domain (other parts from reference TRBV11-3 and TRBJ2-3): EAGVVQSPRYKIIEKKQPVAFWCNPISGHNTLYWYLQNLGQGPELLIRYENEEAVDDSQLPKDRFSAERLKGVDSTLKIQPAELGDSAVYLCASSFSGRAGTDTQYFGPGTRLTVL.

CDR3 in amino acids: CASSPGGATFTDTQYF. The DNA of the CDR3 is TGTGCCAGCTCACCTGGGGGGGCCACTTTCACAGATACGCAGTATTTT. This chain links TRBV18 with TRBJ2-3; D may be TRBD2 (7 bases). CDR1 and CDR2 from the germline V gene are KGHSH and LQKENI. V was cut by 3 bases and J by 2 bases, with 15 bases left in between. This CDR3 has 16 residues.

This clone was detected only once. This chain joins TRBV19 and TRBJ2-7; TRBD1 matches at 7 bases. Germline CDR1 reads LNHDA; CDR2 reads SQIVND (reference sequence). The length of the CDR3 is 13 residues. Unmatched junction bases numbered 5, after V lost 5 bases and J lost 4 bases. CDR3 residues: CASSPGTDYEQYF. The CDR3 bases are TGTGCCAGTAGTCCCGGGACAGATTACGAGCAGTACTTC.

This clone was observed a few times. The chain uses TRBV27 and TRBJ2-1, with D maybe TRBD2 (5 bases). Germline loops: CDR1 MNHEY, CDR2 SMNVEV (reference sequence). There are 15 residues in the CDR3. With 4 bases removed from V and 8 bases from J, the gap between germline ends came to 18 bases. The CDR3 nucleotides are TGTGCCAGCAGTTCACAGCGGAGTGGGATCCATGAGCAGTTCTTC. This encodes CASSSQRSGIHEQFF.

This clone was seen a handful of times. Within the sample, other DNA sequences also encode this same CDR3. CDR3: CASSPGQGNSGNTIYF. For the CDR3, the DNA is TGTGCCAGTAGTCCGGGACAGGGCAACTCTGGAAACACCATATATTTT. The chain joins TRBV19 to TRBJ1-3, with 9 bases identical to TRBD1. V shed 5 bases and J 0 bases; nucleotides not matched to a gene: 5. The CDR3 consists of 16 residues. CDR1 is LNHDA, CDR2 SQIVND, per germline (reference sequence).

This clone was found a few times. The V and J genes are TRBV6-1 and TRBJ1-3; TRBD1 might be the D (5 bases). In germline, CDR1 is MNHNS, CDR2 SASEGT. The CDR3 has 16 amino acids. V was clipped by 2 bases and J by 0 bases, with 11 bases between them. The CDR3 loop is CASSEFIGHSGNTIYF. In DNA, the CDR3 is TGTGCCAGCAGTGAATTTATAGGACACTCTGGAAACACCATATATTTT.

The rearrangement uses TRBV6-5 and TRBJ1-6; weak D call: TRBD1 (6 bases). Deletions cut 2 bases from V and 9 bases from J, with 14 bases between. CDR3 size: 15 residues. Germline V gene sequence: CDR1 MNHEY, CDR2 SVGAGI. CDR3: CASSYGGGRGSPLHF. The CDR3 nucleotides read TGTGCCAGCAGTTACGGCGGGGGGCGAGGTTCACCCCTCCACTTT.

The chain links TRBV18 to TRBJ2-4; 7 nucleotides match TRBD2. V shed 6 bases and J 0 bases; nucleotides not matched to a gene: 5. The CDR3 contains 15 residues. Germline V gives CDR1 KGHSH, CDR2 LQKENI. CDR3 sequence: CASSPSGLAKNIQYF. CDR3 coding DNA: TGTGCCAGCTCCCCTAGCGGACTAGCCAAAAACATTCAGTACTTC.